This T cell receptor beta chain was sequenced in a study of T-cell memory formation after mild COVID-19 (dated by TCRdb to the early 2020s). Background on the whole study: TCR sequence clusters from the two donors were found to be largely donor specific. The cohort was made up of two young adult volunteers, one female and one male, who were previously healthy. Longitudinal TCRalpha and TCRbeta repertoire sequencing tracked T-cell clones expanding and contracting after mild COVID-19 in a couple of donors. What the work shows at the level of the full study, not this receptor alone: Some responding clones were detected in pre-infection memory, which suggested that pre-existing cross-reactive memory T cells had joined the SARS-CoV-2 response. Contracting CD4+ clones were located mainly in the CM and EM memory subsets, whereas CD8+ clones were found to be enriched in EMRA. SARS-CoV-2 specificity of the second-wave clones peaking on day 37 was not confirmed. Only a couple of mild cases were covered by the study, and larger cohorts that include severe cases with pre-infection samples were considered necessary. Balanced CD4/CD8 phenotypes were observed for clones contracting from day 15 to 85, whereas a bias towards CD4+ was observed for a second wave of clones expanding from day 15 to 37.

The CDR3 spans 13 residues, from the cysteine through the phenylalanine. Solely the CDR3 DNA is kept, with 39 bases framed from the first base. Deletion took 2 bases off V and 4 bases off J, with a span of 11 bases between the germline ends. CDR1 and CDR2, looked up from the germline V gene (reference sequence), are DFQATT and SNEGSKA. Instrument on record: Illumina NovaSeq 6000. Using 5'RACE with constant-segment primers, TCRalpha and TCRbeta cDNA libraries were constructed, with sample barcodes and unique molecular identifiers added in the process. RNA was extracted from every sample with Trizol reagent. The libraries were amplified in two PCR steps, and the second step added a second sample barcode and Illumina TruSeq adapters. Sequencing of the libraries was done on an Illumina NovaSeq, producing 2 x 150 bp paired-end reads. As for the original processing: Reads were demultiplexed and collapsed into UMI-guided consensus sequences with migec v1.2.7. Using mixcr v2.1.11, the UMI consensuses were aligned to TRA and TRB V and J templates and assembled into clonotypes. A clonotype was counted as expanded or contracted only when both edgeR and NoisET called the clonotype significant, with the noise models trained on biological replicates. edgeR calls used a false discovery rate-adjusted p below 0.01 and a log2 fold-change threshold of 1. As an exploratory analysis of dynamics, max-normalized trajectories of the 1000 most abundant clonotypes were examined by PCA with hierarchical clustering. Separately sequenced CD4+ and CD8+ repertoires were used to assign the CD4 or CD8 phenotype of responding clones. TCRdb applied fastp at Q25 and MiXCR to the public reads, then kept only in-frame beta chains. Each CDR3 protein gets just one entry, which takes the most common genes and DNA from the rows behind it. These V and J calls rely on TCRdb rather than the paper's analysis. The sample table contains hundreds of thousands of distinct CDR3 sequences; only one count was recorded for roughly 15% of them. 20% to 25% of the sample is in the top ten clones.

Ficoll-Paque density gradient centrifugation was the method used to isolate PBMCs. As concerns this clonotype: Its antigen target is currently unknown. One base away there is no much larger clone; base qualities are not given.

This chain is built from TRBV20-1 and TRBJ2-5; the D region possibly corresponds to TRBD1 (6 bases align). This clonotype was obtained from a man younger than 35 who had mild COVID-19 (a few samples of this study predate the infection). The sample titles of this study are shuffled in the database, so cell type and time point are left out; the donor was told from shared clones. Input material: PBMCs or a T cell subset sorted from them (not recorded which). The DNA is as follows: TGCAGTGCTAGAATGGGGGCAAGAGAGACCCAGTACTTC. Its protein is CSARMGARETQYF.